The next 21 T cell receptor beta chains were all read from a single sample in a study of cytomegalovirus exposure and HLA in healthy donors. The PCR employed 60 Vbeta primers together with 13 Jbeta primers. Clones were read by immunoSEQ multiplex PCR, and TCRdb kept only the in-frame ones, dropping some. This table has roughly 55,000 clones, 75% to 80% appearing once. The sample comprised PBMCs. The source of these receptors is a female donor in good health and CMV-seronegative.

The V and J genes are TRBV19 and TRBJ1-4, with 9 bases identical to TRBD1. The CDR3 is 17 residues long. V trimming: 10 bases; J trimming: 5 bases; junction bases outside the gene matches: 17. Per the germline V gene, CDR1 is LNHDA and CDR2 is SQIVND (reference sequence). In DNA form, the CDR3 reads TGTGCCACCCGAATAAACACAGGGGGCGTAGGGAATGAAAAACTGTTTTTT. This translates into CATRINTGGVGNEKLFF.

This clone was counted a few times. The CDR3 DNA follows: TGCGCCAGCAGTTCTCCTCGGACAGGGACATCCGCTTTCTTT. Amino acids: CASSSPRTGTSAFF. V gene TRBV5-1 combines with J gene TRBJ1-1; TRBD1 matches 8 bases. Germline values: CDR1 SGHRS, CDR2 YFSETQ. The CDR3 is 14 amino acids. V was pared by 5 bases and J by 11 bases, with 14 bases of the junction left unmatched.

The sample holds a few counts of this clone. The chain uses TRBV6-6 and TRBJ1-3; possibly TRBD1 for D (5 bases). The CDR3 totals 15 residues. V was shortened by 6 bases and J by 0 bases, with 12 bases between the two germline ends. Germline V gene data show CDR1 as MNHNY and CDR2 as SVGAGI (reference sequence). The DNA for the CDR3 is TGTGCCAGCAGGGTCGGAGGGGTCTCTGGAAACACCATATATTTT. Translation gives CASRVGGVSGNTIYF.

The chain employs TRBV6-1 and TRBJ2-7; D is unclear. V lost 3 bases and J lost 0, with 6 bases in between. CDR3 length equals 13 residues. Germline CDR1 MNHNS, CDR2 SASEGT. Here the CDR3 DNA reads TGTGCCAGCAGTGACGCTAACTCCTACGAGCAGTACTTC. Translating gives CASSDANSYEQYF.

This chain joins TRBV5-1 and TRBJ2-1; 7 bases fit TRBD1. V gave up 0 bases and J gave up 0 bases; unmatched junction bases: 12. Germline values: CDR1 SGHRS, CDR2 YFSETQ. This CDR3 region has 19 residues. The CDR3 loop is CASSLVVFVGDSSYNEQFF. The CDR3 DNA reads as TGCGCCAGCAGCTTGGTTGTATTCGTCGGGGACAGCTCCTACAATGAGCAGTTCTTC. Combining the CDR3 with reference TRBV5-1 and TRBJ2-1 gives the whole variable domain KAGVTQTPRYLIKTRGQQVTLSCSPISGHRSVSWYQQTPGQGLQFLFEYFSETQRNKGNFPGRFSGRQFSNSRSEMNVSTLELGDSALYLCASSLVVFVGDSSYNEQFFGPGTRLTVL.

The chain joins TRBV15 to TRBJ2-4; no definite D call. V was clipped by 0 bases and J by 7 bases, with 7 bases between them. CDR3 length: 13 amino acids. CDR1 LNHNV and CDR2 YYDKDF come from the germline V gene (reference sequence). CDR3 residues: CATSRDNLNIQYF. The CDR3 DNA is TGTGCCACCAGCAGAGATAATTTGAACATTCAGTACTTC.

A single count supports this clone. V is TRBV5-1 and J is TRBJ1-1, with 11 bases lining up with TRBD1. V lost 4 bases to trimming and J lost 3 bases; unmatched junction nucleotides: 23. Germline CDR1 reads SGHRS; CDR2 reads YFSETQ. The CDR3 sequence is 21 residues long. The CDR3 sequence is CASSMVPPDLGTGGLYTEAFF. CDR3 coding DNA: TGCGCCAGCAGCATGGTACCTCCAGACTTAGGGACAGGGGGTTTGTACACTGAAGCTTTCTTT.

This clone appeared a few times. V is TRBV12-5 and J is TRBJ2-7, with 12 bases lining up with TRBD1. V dropped 6 bases and J dropped 5; count of bases not matched to a gene: 11. The germline V gene has CDR1 LGHNT and CDR2 FRNRAP. This CDR3 is built from 16 residues. The CDR3 protein is CASGASSGTGGHEQYF. The CDR3 nucleotides are TGTGCTAGTGGAGCCTCCTCCGGGACAGGGGGCCACGAGCAGTACTTC.

The V and J genes are TRBV6-5 and TRBJ1-1; TRBD1 might be the D (5 bases). This CDR3 is built from 13 residues. Germline V gives CDR1 MNHEY, CDR2 SVGAGI. V lost 5 bases and J lost 0, with 7 bases in between. CDR3 sequence (DNA): TGTGCCAGCAGTCGGGGGGTGAACACTGAAGCTTTCTTT. This encodes CASSRGVNTEAFF.

The chain links TRBV27 to TRBJ1-5; no clear D. This CDR3 region has 13 residues. The germline V and J ends were trimmed by 0 bases and 11 bases, with 11 bases remaining between them. Per the germline V gene, CDR1 is MNHEY and CDR2 is SMNVEV (reference sequence). The CDR3, as DNA: TGTGCCAGCAGTTTATCAGAAGGGAGGGCCCAGCATTTT. Protein: CASSLSEGRAQHF.

The chain carries TRBV12-5 and TRBJ2-7, with TRBD1 as a possible D gene (6 bases). The CDR3 is 13 amino acids. Germline lookup yields CDR1 LGHNT and CDR2 FRNRAP. V gave up 5 bases and J gave up 6 bases, with 14 bases separating them. CDR3 sequence (DNA): TGTGCTAGTGGTCCATCGACAGGAGGCGAGCAGTACTTC. This gives the protein CASGPSTGGEQYF.

This rearrangement joins TRBV30 to TRBJ2-7; a weak D match, TRBD2 (6 bases). V shed 0 bases and J shed 0 bases, with 12 bases lying between them. Looked up from germline, CDR1 is GTSNPN and CDR2 is SVGIG (reference sequence). The CDR3 has 15 amino acids. The CDR3 DNA sequence: TGTGCCTGGAGTGTAGGAGGGACCAGCTCCTACGAGCAGTACTTC. The encoded protein is CAWSVGGTSSYEQYF.

The chain couples TRBV14 to TRBJ1-4, with unresolved D. Trimming shortened V by 0 bases and J by 8 bases, and 13 bases separated the two germline ends. This CDR3 is 15 amino acids long. CDR1 is SGHDN and CDR2 is FVKESK in the germline V gene. The DNA of the CDR3 is TGTGCCAGCAGCCAAGAATCCATCGTCGGGGAAAAACTGTTTTTT. It codes for CASSQESIVGEKLFF.

The V gene is TRBV27, the J gene TRBJ1-2, with 7 bases aligning to TRBD1. Germline V gene data show CDR1 as MNHEY and CDR2 as SMNVEV (reference sequence). The length of the CDR3 is 14 residues. The V segment lost 3 bases and the J segment 4 bases; nucleotides outside the gene matches: 5. CDR3 nucleotide sequence: TGTGCCAGCAGTTTTCTGGGACAGCCCTATGGCTACACCTTC. It is translated as CASSFLGQPYGYTF.

This rearrangement joins TRBV9 to TRBJ2-7; 7 bases map to TRBD1. V shed 3 bases, J shed 7 bases, and the junction held 13 bases outside the gene matches. This CDR3 has 15 residues. Germline CDR1 is SGDLS and CDR2 is YYNGEE. The CDR3 is CASSATTGVGGEQYF. The DNA for the CDR3 is TGTGCCAGCAGCGCAACCACAGGGGTAGGTGGAGAGCAGTACTTC.

The chain links TRBV27 to TRBJ2-7, with a tentative D call TRBD1 (5 bases). Germline loops: CDR1 MNHEY, CDR2 SMNVEV (reference sequence). Trimming shortened V by 1 base and J by 4 bases, and 11 bases separated the two germline ends. The CDR3 runs to 14 residues. The CDR3 sequence is CASSLFPDTYEQYF. The CDR3 nucleotides are TGTGCCAGCAGTTTATTTCCGGACACTTACGAGCAGTACTTC.

In this sample, this clone turned up a few times. Other nucleotide sequences from this sample produce the same CDR3. The rearrangement joins TRBV6-5 to TRBJ1-1, with TRBD1 matching over 8 bases. CDR3 length: 14 residues. Germline V gene data show CDR1 as MNHEY and CDR2 as SVGAGI. The J segment lost 1 base and the V segment lost 2 bases, leaving 0 bases of the junction unmatched. CDR3: CASSYGQGNTEAFF. The CDR3 DNA sequence: TGTGCCAGCAGTTACGGACAGGGGAACACTGAAGCTTTCTTT.

This sequence joins TRBV6-5 and TRBJ2-7; D may be TRBD1 (5 bases). In germline, CDR1 is MNHEY, CDR2 SVGAGI. This CDR3 has 13 amino acids. The V end lost 2 bases, the J end lost 7 bases, and 12 bases lay between the germline ends. The CDR3, as DNA: TGTGCCAGCAGTTACAGCAGGGTGGCGGAGCAGTACTTC. Translated: CASSYSRVAEQYF.

The chain recombines TRBV7-9 with TRBJ1-2, with 9 bases that match TRBD1. The CDR3 extends over 16 amino acids. V lost 4 bases, J lost 6 bases, and 12 bases stayed unmatched. Germline V gene lookup returns CDR1 SEHNR and CDR2 FQNEAQ (reference sequence). The CDR3 DNA reads TGTGCCAGCAGCTGGGCCGGGACAGGGTCAAGGAATGGCTACACCTTC. This codes for CASSWAGTGSRNGYTF.

The V and J genes are TRBV25-1 and TRBJ2-1, with D possibly TRBD1 on 6 matching bases. With 2 bases removed from V and 5 bases from J, the gap between germline ends came to 13 bases. The CDR3 covers 15 residues. CDR1 and CDR2 (germline): MGHDK, SYGVNS. As DNA, the CDR3 is TGTGCCAGCAGTGAACAGACCCAGGGGAACAATGAGCAGTTCTTC. It specifies CASSEQTQGNNEQFF.

The rearrangement uses TRBV19 and TRBJ2-5; D possibly corresponds to TRBD1 (6 bases). V was clipped by 6 bases and J by 7 bases, with 15 bases between them. The CDR3 runs to 13 residues. Germline loops: CDR1 LNHDA, CDR2 SQIVND (reference sequence). CDR3 nucleotides: TGTGCCAGTAGCTCAGGGGACCAGGGGACCCAGTACTTC. The encoded protein is CASSSGDQGTQYF. Combining the CDR3 with reference TRBV19 and TRBJ2-5 gives the whole variable domain DGGITQSPKYLFRKEGQNVTLSCEQNLNHDAMYWYRQDPGQGLRLIYYSQIVNDFQKGDIAEGYSVSREKKESFPLTVTSAQKNPTAFYLCASSSGDQGTQYFGPGTRLLVL.